The rows below give T cell receptor beta chains drawn from one sample of a study of T cell repertoires in cytomegalovirus infection. TCRdb analysed the reads with MiXCR anew, one entry per CDR3 protein. This table has fewer than 200,000 distinct CDR3 sequences, approximately 19% appearing once. Material for sequencing was PBMCs. These receptors all come from a human donor in good health (CMV status not recorded). Some clones in this sample may be carry-over from other donors' samples. CDR3s include the opening cysteine and the closing phenylalanine or tryptophan. Fields, in order: CDR3 DNA, CDR3 protein, clone size, J gene, V gene, D gene. The D gene is left open where the match is weak. Size values are once, few and many counts, or a class for expanded clones, and some rows have none.

TGTGCCAGTAGTAGCCGGGACACCACCTACGAGCAGTACTTC CASSSRDTTYEQYF few TRBJ2-7 TRBV19 -
TGTGCCAGCAGCCGCGGGCCTGGACAGTTTGGCTACACCTTC CASSRGPGQFGYTF many TRBJ1-2 TRBV7-2 -
TGTGCCAGCAGCTGGGAGACCGAGCAGTTCTTC CASSWETEQFF - TRBJ2-1 TRBV7-8 -
TGTGCCAGCAGCTCTCTGAACCTCGCGCGGGACCTAGCAACTAATGAAAAACTGTTTTTT CASSSLNLARDLATNEKLFF - TRBJ1-4 TRBV7-6 -
TGTGCCAGCAGCGGGGGCCAGGGTTACGAGCAGTACTTC CASSGGQGYEQYF - TRBJ2-7 TRBV7-9 -
TGTGCCAGCAGTGAACCCGGGTGGAGTTCACCCCTCCACTTT CASSEPGWSSPLHF - TRBJ1-6 TRBV28 -
TGTGCCAGCTCACCCCAGGGAGAGACCCAGTACTTC CASSPQGETQYF few TRBJ2-5 TRBV18 -
TGTGCCAGCAGCTTAGCGACAGGGATTTTAAGCATTCAGTACTTC CASSLATGILSIQYF many TRBJ2-4 TRBV7-9 TRBD1
TGTGCCAGCAGTGGACAGTATCTTACTTCCTACGAGCAGTACTTC CASSGQYLTSYEQYF - TRBJ2-7 TRBV6-2/TRBV6-3 -
TGCAGCGTCTCCTCAAACAGAATCTCTGGAAACACCATATATTTT CSVSSNRISGNTIYF - TRBJ1-3 TRBV29-1 -
TGCGCCAGCAGCCAAGCCCTTGGCCAGGGGGGTACTCAGCCCCAGCATTTT CASSQALGQGGTQPQHF few TRBJ1-5 TRBV4-1 TRBD1